This section outlines one T cell receptor (beta chain) sequence together with its context. The sample comes from a study of graft-versus-host responses after intestinal transplantation. Study-level background: Recipients received multivisceral, liver-intestinal, or isolated intestinal transplants. Recipients were all induced with anti-thymocyte globulin, then given tacrolimus and steroids for approximately 3 years.

Trimming pared 2 bases from V and 2 bases from J, leaving 10 bases between. CDR1 and CDR2 (germline): MRHNA, SNTAGT. The CDR3 runs 15 residues. TCRdb's table, derived via immunoSEQ multiplex PCR, lists solely in-frame clones and lacks some. This sample has approximately 37,000 clones, with over 85% found just once. The gene calls are TRBV6-4 and TRBJ2-1; possible D gene TRBD2, 6 bases. Here the sequenced sample was PBMCs, taken 267 days after transplant. The receptor was derived from a human patient who received an intestinal transplant, so some T cells may come from the graft donor. DNA for the CDR3: TGTGCCAGCAGTGACGAAGCGGGTACCTACAATGAGCAGTTCTTC. This sequence encodes CASSDEAGTYNEQFF.